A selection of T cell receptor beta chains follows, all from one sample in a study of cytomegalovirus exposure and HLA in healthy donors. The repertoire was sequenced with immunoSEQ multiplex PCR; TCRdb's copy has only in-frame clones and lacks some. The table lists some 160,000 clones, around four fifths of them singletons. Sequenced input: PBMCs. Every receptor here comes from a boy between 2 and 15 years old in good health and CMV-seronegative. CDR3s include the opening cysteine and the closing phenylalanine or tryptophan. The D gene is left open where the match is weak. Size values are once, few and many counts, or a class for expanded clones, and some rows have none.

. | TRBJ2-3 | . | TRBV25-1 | TGTGCCAGCAGTGCGTGGGAGGGCACAGATACGCAGTATTTT | CASSAWEGTDTQYF
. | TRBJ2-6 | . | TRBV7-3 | TGTGCCAGCCGCGCGGGGGCGGGTGGGGCCAACGTCCTGACTTTC | CASRAGAGGANVLTF
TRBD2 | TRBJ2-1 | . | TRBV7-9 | TGTGCCAGCAGCCACAGCTATGGCGGGGGGGCTAAGGTCGGTGAGCAGTTCTTC | CASSHSYGGGAKVGEQFF
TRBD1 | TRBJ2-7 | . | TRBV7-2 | TGTGCCAGCAGCTTAGTAGCACTGGGACAGGGTATCTTCTACGAGCAGTACTTC | CASSLVALGQGIFYEQYF
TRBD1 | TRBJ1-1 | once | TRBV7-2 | TGTGCCAGCAGTTTGTCCCGGACAGGGGGAGCTTTCTTT | CASSLSRTGGAFF
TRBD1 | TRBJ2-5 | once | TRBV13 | TGTGCCAGCAGCAGACAGGGGGGGCTAGAGACCCAGTACTTC | CASSRQGGLETQYF
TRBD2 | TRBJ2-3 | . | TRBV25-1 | TGTGCCAGCAGTGAATGGGGAGGGGACACAGATACGCAGTATTTT | CASSEWGGDTDTQYF
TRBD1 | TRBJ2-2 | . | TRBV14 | TGTGCCAGCAGCAACCGGGACAGGGATTCCGGGGAGCTGTTTTTT | CASSNRDRDSGELFF
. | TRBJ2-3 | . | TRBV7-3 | TGTGCCAGCAGCTTAACCCCATGGGGCGGTACAGATACGCAGTATTTT | CASSLTPWGGTDTQYF
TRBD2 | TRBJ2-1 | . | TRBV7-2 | TGTGCCAGCAGCGCAGGACTAGCGGGAGAGCTATCCTACAATGAGCAGTTCTTC | CASSAGLAGELSYNEQFF
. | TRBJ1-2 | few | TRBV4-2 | TGTGCCAGCAGCCAAGATCGGGGAGGCCGTAACTATGGCTACACCTTC | CASSQDRGGRNYGYTF
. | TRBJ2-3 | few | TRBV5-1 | TGCGCCAGCAGCTTGGATCCGAACGTAGTCTCCCGTGCTAGCACAGATACGCAGTATTTT | CASSLDPNVVSRASTDTQYF
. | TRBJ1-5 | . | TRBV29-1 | TGCAGCGTCTCCCGAGGCCCCGGTGAGCCCCAGCATTTT | CSVSRGPGEPQHF
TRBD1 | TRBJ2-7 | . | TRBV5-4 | TGTGCCAGCAGGAAGGCGACAGGGGGCTACGAGCAGTACTTC | CASRKATGGYEQYF
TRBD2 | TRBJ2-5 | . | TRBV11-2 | TGTGCCAGCAGCAGACTAGCGGGGGGGCCAACGGAGACCCAGTACTTC | CASSRLAGGPTETQYF
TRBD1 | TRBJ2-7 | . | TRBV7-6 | TGTGCCAGCAGCGGGGGACAGAGCTACGAGCAGTACTTC | CASSGGQSYEQYF
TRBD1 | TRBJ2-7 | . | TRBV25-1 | TGTGCCAGCAGTTCAGGGACAGGGACGACCATATCCTTC | CASSSGTGTTISF
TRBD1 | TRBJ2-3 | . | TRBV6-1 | TGTGCCAGCAGTGACCAGACAGGGAAGATCACAGATACGCAGTATTTT | CASSDQTGKITDTQYF
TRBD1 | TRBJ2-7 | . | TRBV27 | TGTGCCAGCAGAAGGACAGGGTACTACGAGCAGTACTTC | CASRRTGYYEQYF
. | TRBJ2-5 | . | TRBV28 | TGTGCCACCGCGGACTTACAGGAGACCCAGTACTTC | CATADLQETQYF
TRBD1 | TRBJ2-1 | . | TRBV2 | TGTGCCAGCAGCGCTATGAGGGACAGGGAGCAGTTCTTC | CASSAMRDREQFF
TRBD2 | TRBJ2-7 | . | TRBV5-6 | TGTGCCAGCAGTTTCGTAGGGCGGGAGGCCTCCTACGAGCAGTACTTC | CASSFVGREASYEQYF
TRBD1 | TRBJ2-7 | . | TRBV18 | TGTGCCAGCTCACCGGGACAGGACTACGAGCAGTACTTC | CASSPGQDYEQYF
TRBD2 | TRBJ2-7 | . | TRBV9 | TGTGCCAGCAGCGAACTAGCGGGAGGGCCCTACGAGCAGTACTTC | CASSELAGGPYEQYF
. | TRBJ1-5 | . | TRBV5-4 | TGTGCCAGCAGCTTCGGGGGTAGCAATCAGCCCCAGCATTTT | CASSFGGSNQPQHF
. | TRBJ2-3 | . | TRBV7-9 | TGTGCCAGCAGCCCTGTCGGAGATACGCAGTATTTT | CASSPVGDTQYF
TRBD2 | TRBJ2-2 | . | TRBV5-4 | TGTGCCAGCAATCGAGGGACTAGCGGGAACACCGGGGAGCTGTTTTTT | CASNRGTSGNTGELFF
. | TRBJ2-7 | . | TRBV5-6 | TGTGCCAGCAGCTGGACGGATAAGATTCGGCAGGGGCGATCCTACGAGCAGTACTTC | CASSWTDKIRQGRSYEQYF
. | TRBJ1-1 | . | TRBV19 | TGTGCCAGTAGTCCGACGGGGAACACTGAAGCTTTCTTT | CASSPTGNTEAFF
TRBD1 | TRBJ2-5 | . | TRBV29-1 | TGCAGCGTGCAGGGGGCAGAGGGGTTGTGGGAGACCCAGTACTTC | CSVQGAEGLWETQYF
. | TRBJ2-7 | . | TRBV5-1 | TGCGCCAGCGGAGCCACCACCTACGAGCAGTACTTC | CASGATTYEQYF
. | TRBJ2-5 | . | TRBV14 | TGTGCCAGCAGCCCCCGGATAGCGGATCAAGAGACCCAGTACTTC | CASSPRIADQETQYF
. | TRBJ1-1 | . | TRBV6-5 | TGTGCCACACGGCGGGGTTTGGGCACTGAAGCTTTCTTT | CATRRGLGTEAFF
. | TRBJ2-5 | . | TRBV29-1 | TGCAGCGTTTGGTTCCAACAAACAGAGAATTCAGAGACCCAGTACTTC | CSVWFQQTENSETQYF
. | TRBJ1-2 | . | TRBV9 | TGTGCCAGCAGCGTACACGGAAGGAGTGGCTACACCTTC | CASSVHGRSGYTF
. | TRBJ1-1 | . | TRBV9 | TGTGCCAGCAGCATCACAGCGGTGAGACCGAACACTGAAGCTTTCTTT | CASSITAVRPNTEAFF
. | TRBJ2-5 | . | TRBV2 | TGTGCCAGCAGTGAAGCAATATTCGGGGGGCTTGGTCGCCAAGAGACCCAGTACTTC | CASSEAIFGGLGRQETQYF
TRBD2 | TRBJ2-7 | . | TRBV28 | TGTGCCAGCAAATTTCAAGGGAGTAGCGGGAGTTCCTACGAGCAGTACTTC | CASKFQGSSGSSYEQYF
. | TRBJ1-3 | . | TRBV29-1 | TGCAGCGTTGGGGGGAGGGTAACCTCTGGAAACACCATATATTTT | CSVGGRVTSGNTIYF
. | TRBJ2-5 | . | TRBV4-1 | TGCGCCAGCAGCCAGGCTGCAGGGCAAGAGACCCAGTACTTC | CASSQAAGQETQYF
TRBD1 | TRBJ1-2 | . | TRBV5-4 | TGTGCCAGCAGCGGCCCGACTCAGGGGGCGGGCTATGGCTACACCTTC | CASSGPTQGAGYGYTF
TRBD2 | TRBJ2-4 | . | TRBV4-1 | TGCGCCAGCAGCCAAGATCAAGCGGCTAGCGGGAGTAAGGGCATTCAGTACTTC | CASSQDQAASGSKGIQYF
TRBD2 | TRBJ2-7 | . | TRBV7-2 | TGTGCCAGCGGCGATAGCGGGAGTTCGTGGGAGCAGTACTTC | CASGDSGSSWEQYF